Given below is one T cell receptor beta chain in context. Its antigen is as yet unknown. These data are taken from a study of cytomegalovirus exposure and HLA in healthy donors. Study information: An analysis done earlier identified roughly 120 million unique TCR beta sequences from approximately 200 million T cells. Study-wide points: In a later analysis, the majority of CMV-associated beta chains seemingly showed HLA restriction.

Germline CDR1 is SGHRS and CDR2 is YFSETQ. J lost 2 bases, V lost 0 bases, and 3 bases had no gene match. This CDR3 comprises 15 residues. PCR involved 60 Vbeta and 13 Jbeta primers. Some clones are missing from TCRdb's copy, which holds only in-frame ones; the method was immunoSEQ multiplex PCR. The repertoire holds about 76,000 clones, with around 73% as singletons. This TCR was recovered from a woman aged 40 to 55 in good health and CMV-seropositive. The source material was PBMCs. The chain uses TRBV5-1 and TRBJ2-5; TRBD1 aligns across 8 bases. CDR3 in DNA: TGCGCCAGCAGCTTGGGCCACAGGGGGCAAGAGACCCAGTACTTC. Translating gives CASSLGHRGQETQYF.